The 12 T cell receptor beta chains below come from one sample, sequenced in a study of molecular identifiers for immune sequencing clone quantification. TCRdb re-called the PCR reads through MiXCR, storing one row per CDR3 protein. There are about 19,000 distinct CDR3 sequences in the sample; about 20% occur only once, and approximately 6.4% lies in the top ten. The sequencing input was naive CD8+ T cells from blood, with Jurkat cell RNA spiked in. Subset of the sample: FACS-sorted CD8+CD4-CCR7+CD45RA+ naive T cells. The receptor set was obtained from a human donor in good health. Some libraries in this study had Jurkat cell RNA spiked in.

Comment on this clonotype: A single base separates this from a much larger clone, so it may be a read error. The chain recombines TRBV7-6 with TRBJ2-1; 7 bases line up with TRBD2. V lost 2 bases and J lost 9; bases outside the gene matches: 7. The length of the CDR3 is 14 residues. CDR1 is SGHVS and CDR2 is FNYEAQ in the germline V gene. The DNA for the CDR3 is TGTGCCAGCAGCTTATTTGGCGGGAGAAGTGAGCAGTTCTTC. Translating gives CASSLFGGRSEQFF. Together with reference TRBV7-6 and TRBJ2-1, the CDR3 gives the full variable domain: GAGVSQSPRYKVTKRGQDVALRCDPISGHVSLYWYRQALGQGPEFLTYFNYEAQQDKSGLPNDRFSAERPEGSISTLTIQRTEQRDSAMYRCASSLFGGRSEQFFGPGTRLTVL.

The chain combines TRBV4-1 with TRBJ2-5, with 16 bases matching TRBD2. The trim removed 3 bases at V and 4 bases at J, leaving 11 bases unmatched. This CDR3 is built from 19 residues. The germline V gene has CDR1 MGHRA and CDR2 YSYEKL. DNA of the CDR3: TGCGCCAGCAGCCACAACCCGGGACTAGCGGGAGGGCGAGGAGAGACCCAGTACTTC. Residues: CASSHNPGLAGGRGETQYF.

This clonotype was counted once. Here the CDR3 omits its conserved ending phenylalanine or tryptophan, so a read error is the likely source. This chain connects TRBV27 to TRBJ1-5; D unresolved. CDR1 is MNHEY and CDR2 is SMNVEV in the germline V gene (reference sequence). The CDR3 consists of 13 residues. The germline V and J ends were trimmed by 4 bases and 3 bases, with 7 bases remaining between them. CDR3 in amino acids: CASSWGLNQPQHY. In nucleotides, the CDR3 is TGTGCCAGCAGTTGGGGTCTCAATCAGCCCCAGCATTAT.

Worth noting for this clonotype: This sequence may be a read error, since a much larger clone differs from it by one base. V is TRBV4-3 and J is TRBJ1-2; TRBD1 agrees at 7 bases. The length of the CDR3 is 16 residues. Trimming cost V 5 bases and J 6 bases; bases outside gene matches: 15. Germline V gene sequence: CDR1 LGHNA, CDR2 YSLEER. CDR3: CASSSYDRDGFDGYTF. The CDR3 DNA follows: TGCGCCAGCAGCTCCTATGACAGGGACGGATTTGATGGCTACACCTTC.

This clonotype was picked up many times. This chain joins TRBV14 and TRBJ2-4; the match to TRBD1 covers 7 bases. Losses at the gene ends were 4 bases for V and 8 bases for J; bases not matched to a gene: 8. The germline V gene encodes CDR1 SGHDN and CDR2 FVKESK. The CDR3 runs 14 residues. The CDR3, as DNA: TGTGCCAGCAGCCCCTGGGCAGGGGGAGACATTCAGTACTTC. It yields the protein CASSPWAGGDIQYF.

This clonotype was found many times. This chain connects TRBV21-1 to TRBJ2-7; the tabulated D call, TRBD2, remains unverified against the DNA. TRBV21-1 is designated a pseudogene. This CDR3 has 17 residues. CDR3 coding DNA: TGTGCCAGCAGCAAAAACACTTTTCCGGGACTTCTCTACGAGCAGTACTTC. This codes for CASSKNTFPGLLYEQYF.

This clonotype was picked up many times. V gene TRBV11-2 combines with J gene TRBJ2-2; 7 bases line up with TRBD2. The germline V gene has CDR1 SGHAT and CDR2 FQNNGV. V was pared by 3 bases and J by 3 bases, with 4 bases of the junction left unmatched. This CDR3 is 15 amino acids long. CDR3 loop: CASSFIAGYTGELFF. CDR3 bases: TGTGCCAGCAGCTTTATAGCGGGTTACACCGGGGAGCTGTTTTTT.

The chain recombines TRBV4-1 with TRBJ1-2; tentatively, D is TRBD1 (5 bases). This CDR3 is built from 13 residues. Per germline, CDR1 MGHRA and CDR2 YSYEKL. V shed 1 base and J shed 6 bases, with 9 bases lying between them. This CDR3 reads CASSQVTRDGYTF. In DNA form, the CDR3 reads TGCGCCAGCAGCCAAGTCACCAGGGATGGCTACACCTTC.

The CDR3 nucleotides read TGTGCCAGCAACGGGGGTACGAGCTCCTACAATGAGCAGTTCTTC. Translation gives CASNGGTSSYNEQFF. V usage is TRBV28 and J usage is TRBJ2-1, with D possibly matching TRBD2 (6 bases). CDR3 size: 15 residues. The germline V gene has CDR1 MDHEN and CDR2 SYDVKM. Trimming removed 7 bases from V and 0 bases from J, with 13 bases in between.

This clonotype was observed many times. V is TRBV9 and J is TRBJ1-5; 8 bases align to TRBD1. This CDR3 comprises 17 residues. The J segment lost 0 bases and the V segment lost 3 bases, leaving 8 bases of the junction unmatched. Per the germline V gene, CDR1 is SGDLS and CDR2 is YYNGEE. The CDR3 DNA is TGTGCCAGCAGCGCCGGACAGGGACATTATAGCAATCAGCCCCAGCATTTT. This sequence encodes CASSAGQGHYSNQPQHF.

In DNA, the CDR3 is TGCAGCGTTGAAAGCGGGAGCTCCTACGAGCAGTACTTC. Its translation is CSVESGSSYEQYF. This rearrangement joins TRBV29-1 to TRBJ2-7; 8 nucleotides align to TRBD2. The CDR3 covers 13 residues. Germline lookup yields CDR1 SQVTM and CDR2 ANQGSEA. The ends lost 2 bases at V and 0 bases at J; junction bases unmatched: 0.

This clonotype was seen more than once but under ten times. The chain's CDR3 is CAISPGTVNSPLHF. CDR3 DNA sequence: TGTGCCATCAGTCCCGGGACAGTAAATTCACCCCTCCACTTT. The V and J genes are TRBV10-3 and TRBJ1-6; 7 positions agree with TRBD1. The germline V gene encodes CDR1 ENHRY and CDR2 SYGVKD. This CDR3 is built from 14 residues. Trimming removed 5 bases from V and 7 bases from J; junction bases left unmatched: 5.